The T cell receptor (beta chain) described here comes from a study of T cell responses to AZD1222 COVID-19 vaccine. Study observations and caveats: Donors were chiefly white British, with a greater number of females, and clonal diversity was perhaps underestimated. A rise in Spike-specific TCR breadth and depth followed two AZD1222 doses. Repertoire collection took place solely once the T cell response had peaked.

As concerns this clone: Its specificity is not known.

Clones were sequenced by immunoSEQ multiplex PCR, and TCRdb holds only the in-frame ones, with some missing. The table shows about 100,000 clones, with roughly 88% occurring only once. CDR1 is LGHDT and CDR2 is YNNKEL in the germline V gene (reference sequence). CDR3 length: 16 residues. Trimming removed 1 base from V and 3 bases from J; junction bases left unmatched: 4. Sample: peripheral blood, taken on day 0 of AZD1222 vaccination. This chain joins TRBV3-1 (or the pseudogene TRBV3-2) and TRBJ1-3; 9 bases line up with TRBD1. This receptor was taken from an adult in good health. The CDR3 spells CASSQARDRVGNTIYF. DNA of the CDR3: TGTGCCAGCAGCCAAGCTAGGGACAGGGTTGGAAACACCATATATTTT.